This is a list of T cell receptor beta chains from one sample in a study of Ad26.COV2.S vaccination and SARS-CoV-2 variants. The repertoire was sequenced with immunoSEQ multiplex PCR; TCRdb's copy has only in-frame clones and lacks some. The sample lists hundreds of thousands of clones; about 89% were seen once. The sequenced sample was peripheral blood, obtained in a trial of Ad26.COV2.S vaccine versus placebo. These TCRs come from a person between 18 and 65 years old who received the Ad26.COV2.S COVID-19 vaccine or a placebo. CDR3s include the opening cysteine and the closing phenylalanine or tryptophan. The D gene is left open where the match is weak. The size of a clone is reported for some rows only, either as once, few or many, or as a class for expanded clones.

abundance	v_gene	j_gene	d_gene	CDR3nt	CDR3aa
-	TRBV10-3	TRBJ1-5	-	TGTGCCATCACCCCAGGGATTAATCAGCCCCAGCATTTT	CAITPGINQPQHF
-	TRBV7-8	TRBJ1-2	TRBD1	TGTGCCAGCAGCTCCAGACAGGGCATCTATGGCTACACCTTC	CASSSRQGIYGYTF
-	TRBV12-5	TRBJ1-3	TRBD1	TGTGCTAGTGCCAGGGACAGGCCTTTTGGAAACACCATATATTTT	CASARDRPFGNTIYF
-	TRBV30	TRBJ1-1	-	TGTGCCTGGAGTAGGGCTCAGGGAGCTTTCTTT	CAWSRAQGAFF
-	TRBV12-3/TRBV12-4	TRBJ2-7	TRBD2	TGTGCCAGCCTGTCGGGGGGAACCTACGAGCAGTACTTC	CASLSGGTYEQYF
-	TRBV2	TRBJ1-5	-	TGTGCCAGCAGTGACTTAGATAGCAATCAGCCCCAGCATTTT	CASSDLDSNQPQHF
-	TRBV2	TRBJ1-6	-	TGTGCCAGCAGTGAAGAGGTGCCCAGACACTTT	CASSEEVPRHF
-	TRBV5-6	TRBJ2-7	-	TGTGCCAGCAGCCCCCAGGGCAACCTTTGGGAGCAGTACTTC	CASSPQGNLWEQYF
-	TRBV7-8	TRBJ2-3	TRBD1	TGTGCCAGCAGCTTCCTGACAGGGGGCGCAGATACGCAGTATTTT	CASSFLTGGADTQYF
-	TRBV7-8	TRBJ1-5	-	TGTGCCAGCAGGCATGGGCAGGGGACGGATAGCAATCAGCCCCAGCATTTT	CASRHGQGTDSNQPQHF
-	TRBV12-3/TRBV12-4	TRBJ1-2	TRBD1	TGTGCCAGCAGCGAAGGGACAGTCTATGGCTACACCTTC	CASSEGTVYGYTF
-	TRBV29-1	TRBJ2-1	TRBD2	TGCAGCGTTCGGGCGGGGGAGTACAATGAGCAGTTCTTC	CSVRAGEYNEQFF
-	TRBV3-1/TRBV3-2	TRBJ2-2	-	TGTGCCAGCAGCCAGCAACAGGGTGTAGGCGGGGAGCTGTTTTTT	CASSQQQGVGGELFF
-	TRBV28	TRBJ1-2	-	TGTGCCAGCAGTACCCCAAAGGGTAACTATGGCTACACCTTC	CASSTPKGNYGYTF
-	TRBV9	TRBJ2-3	TRBD2	TGTGCCAGCAGCGTAGTTTCGGGAGGAGATACGCAGTATTTT	CASSVVSGGDTQYF
-	TRBV7-8	TRBJ2-3	TRBD1	TGTGCCAGCAGCTTCAGGGACAGAACCTTTGGTGCAGATACGCAGTATTTT	CASSFRDRTFGADTQYF
-	TRBV7-2	TRBJ1-1	TRBD1	TGTGCCAGCAGCCCCCAGGGGGCGATTAACACTGAAGCTTTCTTT	CASSPQGAINTEAFF
-	TRBV30	TRBJ2-2	-	TGTGCCTGGAGTACCGGGACTCTCACCACCGGGGAGCTGTTTTTT	CAWSTGTLTTGELFF
few	TRBV9	TRBJ1-3	-	TGTGCCAGCAGTCGCGCCTCTGGAAACACCATATATTTT	CASSRASGNTIYF
-	TRBV5-1	TRBJ2-3	TRBD2	TGCGCCAGCAGCTTAGGGGACTATGCTAGCACAGATACGCAGTATTTT	CASSLGDYASTDTQYF
-	TRBV18	TRBJ1-1	TRBD1	TGTGCCAGCTCACCCCGGACAGGGGAGGACACTGAAGCTTTCTTT	CASSPRTGEDTEAFF
-	TRBV12-3/TRBV12-4	TRBJ2-1	-	TGTGCCAGCAAGGGTGGTGAGCAGTTCTTC	CASKGGEQFF
-	TRBV7-8	TRBJ2-5	-	TGTGCCAGCAGCTTAAGGGCCGGGGGCGAGACCCAGTACTTC	CASSLRAGGETQYF
-	TRBV11-2	TRBJ1-1	-	TGTGCCAGCAGCTCCCGGACAGACACTGAAGCTTTCTTT	CASSSRTDTEAFF